A single sample is the source of the 12 T cell receptor beta chains below, sequenced in a study of cytomegalovirus exposure and HLA in healthy donors. 60 Vbeta and 13 Jbeta primers were used in PCR. The data were produced by immunoSEQ multiplex PCR, yet TCRdb's version contains in-frame clones alone and is incomplete. The table includes 90,000 to 120,000 clones, approximately 79% detected once. Material: PBMCs. These receptors all come from a man between 18 and 29 years old in good health and CMV-seronegative.

In its sample, this clone was seen a few times. The chain uses TRBV5-1 and TRBJ1-2; 7 bases fit TRBD1. This CDR3 is 13 amino acids long. Germline CDR1 is SGHRS and CDR2 is YFSETQ. The ends lost 4 bases at V and 6 bases at J; junction bases unmatched: 6. CDR3 nucleotides: TGCGCCAGCAGCCCGGGACAGCCTAATGGCTACACCTTC. Protein sequence: CASSPGQPNGYTF.

This clone was picked up a small number of times. The chain employs TRBV5-6 and TRBJ2-7; TRBD1 matches at 8 bases. The CDR3 runs to 14 residues. Trimming removed 0 bases from V and 3 bases from J; junction bases left unmatched: 2. Looked up from germline, CDR1 is SGHDT and CDR2 is YYEEEE. The CDR3: CASSLGTGFYEQYF. The CDR3 coding sequence is TGTGCCAGCAGCTTGGGGACAGGGTTCTACGAGCAGTACTTC.

The rearrangement joins TRBV7-6 to TRBJ2-7, with D possibly being TRBD2 (7 bases). Trimming took off 1 base at V and 2 bases at J, with 15 bases between the two ends. Germline-derived CDR1 and CDR2 are SGHVS and FNYEAQ. This CDR3 contains 16 residues. This CDR3 is CASSLEFAGAAYEQYF. For the CDR3, the DNA is TGTGCCAGCAGCTTAGAATTTGCGGGGGCGGCCTACGAGCAGTACTTC.

The chain combines TRBV19 with TRBJ1-1; 8 bases agree with TRBD1. The CDR3 is made up of 15 amino acids. After removal of 4 bases from V and 0 bases from J, the junction contained 4 bases not matched to a gene. Germline V gene lookup returns CDR1 LNHDA and CDR2 SQIVND (reference sequence). This CDR3 is CASSRQGLMNTEAFF. The CDR3 DNA sequence: TGTGCCAGTAGTAGACAGGGGCTTATGAACACTGAAGCTTTCTTT.

This chain joins TRBV7-8 and TRBJ2-7; D perhaps matches TRBD2 (5 bases). V lost 2 bases and J 3 bases, leaving 11 bases between the germline ends. Germline V CDR1 and CDR2: SGHVS, FQNEAQ. CDR3 size: 14 residues. The CDR3 DNA reads TGTGCCAGCAGCTTACGGGGTAGGGACTACGAGCAGTACTTC. It translates to CASSLRGRDYEQYF. The full variable domain, with the rest looked up from reference TRBV7-8 and TRBJ2-7, is GAGVSQSPRYKVAKRGQDVALRCDPISGHVSLFWYQQALGQGPEFLTYFQNEAQLDKSGLPSDRFFAERPEGSVSTLKIQRTQQEDSAVYLCASSLRGRDYEQYFGPGTRLTVT.

J is TRBJ2-5 and V is TRBV5-6, with D possibly TRBD1 on 5 matching bases. The CDR3 extends over 14 amino acids. Deletions cut 4 bases from V and 4 bases from J, with 14 bases between. Per the germline V gene, CDR1 is SGHDT and CDR2 is YYEEEE. In DNA, the CDR3 is TGTGCCAGCAGCGCAGGGCTTCCGGGAGAGACCCAGTACTTC. This encodes CASSAGLPGETQYF. The whole variable domain, filled in from reference TRBV5-6 and TRBJ2-5, reads DAGVTQSPTHLIKTRGQQVTLRCSPKSGHDTVSWYQQALGQGPQFIFQYYEEEERQRGNFPDRFSGHQFPNYSSELNVNALLLGDSALYLCASSAGLPGETQYFGPGTRLLVL.

The chain employs TRBV7-3 and TRBJ1-1; D gene unclear. Trimming stripped 5 bases from V and 8 bases from J, with 15 bases between. The germline gives CDR1 SGHTA, CDR2 FQGTGA. CDR3 size: 13 residues. Here the CDR3 reads CASSPDWNQEAFF. The CDR3 DNA reads TGTGCCAGCAGCCCGGACTGGAACCAAGAAGCTTTCTTT.

V gene TRBV27 combines with J gene TRBJ1-5, with 8 bases identical to TRBD1. Germline V gene data show CDR1 as MNHEY and CDR2 as SMNVEV (reference sequence). Losses at the gene ends were 5 bases for V and 6 bases for J; bases not matched to a gene: 9. The CDR3 spans 15 residues. In nucleotides, the CDR3 is TGTGCCAGCAGTGAGCAGGGGGCGAGGGCTCAGCCCCAGCATTTT. Its translation is CASSEQGARAQPQHF.

The chain has TRBV5-1 and TRBJ2-5; tentative D call: TRBD2 (5 bases). With the DNA end fitting TRBJ2-7 better, the J assignment may be wrong. There are 12 residues in the CDR3. In germline, CDR1 is SGHRS, CDR2 YFSETQ. The CDR3 loop reads CASSLGRYEQYF. The CDR3 bases are TGCGCCAGCAGCTTGGGGAGGTACGAGCAGTACTTC.

The chain employs TRBV18 and TRBJ1-5; possibly TRBD1 for D (6 bases). CDR3 length: 16 amino acids. Per the germline V gene, CDR1 is KGHSH and CDR2 is LQKENI. Deletions cut 2 bases from V and 5 bases from J, with 16 bases between. The CDR3 DNA reads as TGTGCCAGCTCACCAGTTGGCAGGGGAGCGGATCAGCCCCAGCATTTT. The encoded protein is CASSPVGRGADQPQHF. The whole variable domain, filled in from reference TRBV18 and TRBJ1-5, reads NAGVMQNPRHLVRRRGQEARLRCSPMKGHSHVYWYRQLPEEGLKFMVYLQKENIIDESGMPKERFSAEFPKEGPSILRIQQVVRGDSAAYFCASSPVGRGADQPQHFGDGTRLSIL.

V usage is TRBV4-1 and J usage is TRBJ1-3, with TRBD1 as a possible D gene (6 bases). Germline loops: CDR1 MGHRA, CDR2 YSYEKL. This CDR3 comprises 16 residues. The ends were cut back, 4 bases at V and 0 bases at J, with 13 bases in the middle. Here the CDR3 reads CASSLRQASSGNTIYF. The DNA for the CDR3 is TGCGCCAGCAGCCTGCGACAGGCCAGCTCTGGAAACACCATATATTTT.

CDR3 nucleotides: TGTGCCAGTAGGGGGGACATATCCTACGAGCAGTACTTC. It translates to CASRGDISYEQYF. The chain combines TRBV19 with TRBJ2-7, with a possible D match to TRBD1 (6 bases). CDR3 length: 13 residues. The ends were cut back, 6 bases at V and 1 base at J, with 10 bases in the middle. Germline V gene lookup returns CDR1 LNHDA and CDR2 SQIVND (reference sequence).